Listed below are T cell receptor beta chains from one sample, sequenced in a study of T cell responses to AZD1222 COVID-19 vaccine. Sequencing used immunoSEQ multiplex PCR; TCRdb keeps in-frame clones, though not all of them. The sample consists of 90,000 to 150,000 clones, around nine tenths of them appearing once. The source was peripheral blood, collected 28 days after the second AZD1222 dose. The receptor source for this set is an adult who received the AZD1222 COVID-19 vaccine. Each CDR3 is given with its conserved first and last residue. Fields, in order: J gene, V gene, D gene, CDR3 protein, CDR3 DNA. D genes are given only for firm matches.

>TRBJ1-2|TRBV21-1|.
CASSKTGSGYTF
TGTGCCAGCAGCAAGACAGGGAGTGGCTACACCTTC
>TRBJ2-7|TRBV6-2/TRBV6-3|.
CASSTMAGALYEQYF
TGTGCCAGCAGTACAATGGCAGGGGCCCTATACGAGCAGTACTTC
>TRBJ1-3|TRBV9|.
CASSVDRNTIYF
TGTGCCAGCAGCGTAGACAGAAACACCATATATTTT
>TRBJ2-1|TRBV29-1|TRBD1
CSVRQGGREEQFF
TGCAGCGTTCGACAGGGCGGTCGGGAAGAGCAGTTCTTC
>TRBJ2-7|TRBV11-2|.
CASSSGTDYEQYF
TGTGCCAGCAGCTCTGGGACTGACTACGAGCAGTACTTC
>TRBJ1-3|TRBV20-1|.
CSAGSGNTIYF
TGCAGTGCCGGCAGCGGAAACACCATATATTTT
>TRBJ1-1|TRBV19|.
CASSMGPNTEAFF
TGTGCCAGTAGTATGGGCCCGAACACTGAAGCTTTCTTT
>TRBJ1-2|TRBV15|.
CATSRDPEPNYGYTF
TGTGCCACCAGCAGAGATCCAGAACCAAACTATGGCTACACCTTC
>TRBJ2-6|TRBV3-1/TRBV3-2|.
CASSLTGTQNVLTF
TGTGCCAGCAGCCTGACCGGGACACAGAACGTCCTGACTTTC
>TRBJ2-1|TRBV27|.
CASSLSIGSSYNEQFF
TGTGCCAGCAGTTTATCGATCGGGAGCTCCTACAATGAGCAGTTCTTC
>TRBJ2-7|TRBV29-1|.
CSVVWGLSYEQYF
TGCAGCGTTGTATGGGGGCTCTCCTACGAGCAGTACTTC
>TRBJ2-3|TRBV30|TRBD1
CACHRDRSSVGTDTQYF
TGTGCCTGCCACAGGGACAGGTCGAGCGTGGGCACAGATACGCAGTATTTT
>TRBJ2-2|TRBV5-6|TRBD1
CASSSRDRGPGELFF
TGTGCCAGCAGCTCACGGGACAGGGGACCAGGGGAGCTGTTTTTT
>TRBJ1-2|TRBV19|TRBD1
CASSRDRGTLTPFYGYTF
TGTGCCAGTAGTCGGGACAGGGGAACCCTTACACCCTTCTATGGCTACACCTTC
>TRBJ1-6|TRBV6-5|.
CASSKTSNSPLHF
TGTGCCAGCAGCAAGACAAGTAATTCACCCCTCCACTTT
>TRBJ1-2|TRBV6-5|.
CASSYSGDGYTF
TGTGCCAGCAGTTACTCAGGGGATGGCTACACCTTC
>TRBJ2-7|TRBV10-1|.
CASSESSTLHEQYF
TGCGCCAGCAGTGAGAGCAGCACACTTCACGAGCAGTACTTC